The rows below give T cell receptor beta chains drawn from one sample of a study of T cells in severe cutaneous drug reactions. TCRdb processed the multiplex PCR reads again and assigns one entry to each CDR3 protein, with no DNA. This sample contains thousands of distinct CDR3 sequences. The source material was cells from a skin blister. These receptors came from a human donor with a severe cutaneous adverse drug reaction. Each CDR3 is given with its conserved first and last residue. Each record gives: CDR3 protein, V gene, J gene, clone size. The size of a clone is reported for some rows only, either as once, few or many, or as a class for expanded clones.

CASSEDGRTEAFF	TRBV6-1	TRBJ1-1	NA
CAWREAGATDTQYF	TRBV30	TRBJ2-3	NA
CASSPGTSGSSEQYF	TRBV28	TRBJ2-7	NA
CASSYSIREGSYEQYF	TRBV6-5	TRBJ2-7	NA
CAISEGMADTQYF	TRBV10-3	TRBJ2-3	NA
CASGPGPYNEQFF	TRBV7-6	TRBJ2-1	NA
CSVEGGQDVTYEQYF	TRBV29-1	TRBJ2-7	NA
CAISEAFEQFF	TRBV10-3	TRBJ2-1	NA
CASTGVGDTGELFF	TRBV6-6	TRBJ2-2	medium-sized
CASSPGQGRGGELFF	TRBV28	TRBJ2-2	NA
CASSGVAEQFF	TRBV12-3/TRBV12-4	TRBJ2-1	NA
CASSYTSSYTDTQYF	TRBV6-2/TRBV6-3	TRBJ2-3	NA
CATAETGYEQYF	TRBV28	TRBJ2-7	NA
CASRGDNSYEQYF	TRBV27	TRBJ2-7	NA
CASSLLAGGNGIENEQFF	TRBV28	TRBJ2-1	NA
CASSFRLAGSDSDTQYF	TRBV11-2	TRBJ2-3	NA
CASSYRLSPDTQYF	TRBV6-2/TRBV6-3	TRBJ2-3	medium-sized
CASSGTGDTEAFF	TRBV6-5	TRBJ1-1	NA
CASSPFLASGRVVSEQFF	TRBV27	TRBJ2-1	NA
CASSLIVYNEQFF	TRBV28	TRBJ2-1	NA
CASSISGGMNTEAFF	TRBV19	TRBJ1-1	NA
CASSATGANGYTF	TRBV6-5	TRBJ1-2	NA
CASSLGGRTGELFF	TRBV28	TRBJ2-2	NA
CASSFLRTSGKYNEQFF	TRBV12-3/TRBV12-4	TRBJ2-1	NA
CASPPEGPTLITYEQYF	TRBV28	TRBJ2-7	NA
CASSPPEGDQYF	TRBV18	TRBJ2-5	medium-sized
CSALKRYTEAFF	TRBV20-1	TRBJ1-1	NA
CASSPFGVFSGNTIYF	TRBV12-3/TRBV12-4	TRBJ1-3	NA
CASSGGGRMNTEAFF	TRBV4-1	TRBJ1-1	NA
CATSNPKKPFDEQFF	TRBV15	TRBJ2-1	NA
CSHTGTRGGTEAFF	TRBV29-1	TRBJ1-1	NA
CASSLGQSHPETQYF	TRBV7-6	TRBJ2-5	large
CASSLTGGTGTQYF	TRBV7-3	TRBJ2-3	NA
CASSSVAGNQFF	TRBV5-5	TRBJ2-1	NA
CSVTRTGNTEAFF	TRBV20-1	TRBJ1-1	NA
CSATGLVGEQYF	TRBV20-1	TRBJ2-7	NA
CASTPQGMNTEAFF	TRBV27	TRBJ1-1	NA
CASSLPNTEAFF	TRBV5-4	TRBJ1-1	NA
CASSFAGATDTQYF	TRBV7-3	TRBJ2-3	NA
CASRIQGADYNEQFF	TRBV28	TRBJ2-1	NA
CASRLGLAGVVRNEQFF	TRBV6-6	TRBJ2-1	NA
CASSLRTSGSGEQFF	TRBV7-6	TRBJ2-1	NA
CAWIGTGVDGYTF	TRBV30	TRBJ1-2	medium-sized
CASSSTGPSSYNEQFF	TRBV7-9	TRBJ2-1	NA
CSSVEGPEQYF	TRBV29-1	TRBJ2-7	NA
CSARDRDRGAYEQYF	TRBV20-1	TRBJ2-7	NA
CASSLSWNTEAFF	TRBV27	TRBJ1-1	NA
CASSVVGSGHTDTQYF	TRBV9	TRBJ2-3	NA
CASTPEGAPEAFF	TRBV28	TRBJ1-1	NA